Below, 15 T cell receptor beta chains from the same sample are listed, as sequenced in a study of blood T cell repertoires in COVID-19 (dated by TCRdb to about 2020). Libraries were prepared through the immunoSEQ multiplex PCR assay. Imported from immuneACCESS, the table was reduced by TCRdb to in-frame sequences with V and J called. These copies leave out some clones; in studies compared against another copy, an unresolved V gene accounts for under half, and the cause of the remainder is not known. The sample records 20,000 to 30,000 clones, about nine tenths of which are singletons. The ten largest clones add up to less than 5.5% of the sample. The sequenced sample consisted of peripheral blood. These receptors were obtained from a man between 50 and 59 years old with active COVID-19.

The chain is built from TRBV7-2 and TRBJ2-1; TRBD2 matches 9 bases. The CDR3 is made up of 15 amino acids. The J segment lost 4 bases and the V segment lost 5 bases, leaving 6 bases of the junction unmatched. CDR1 is SGHTA and CDR2 is FQGNSA in the germline V gene. The CDR3, as DNA: TGTGCCAGCAGCCCCTTAGCGGGAGCTTACAATGAGCAGTTCTTC. The encoded protein is CASSPLAGAYNEQFF.

This sequence joins TRBV24-1 and TRBJ1-5; D unclear. Germline-derived CDR1 and CDR2 are KGHDR and SFDVKD. There are 14 residues in the CDR3. V gave up 3 bases and J gave up 3 bases, with 8 bases separating them. The CDR3 sequence is CATSDAGPNQPQHF. The CDR3 DNA follows: TGTGCCACCAGTGATGCGGGCCCCAATCAGCCCCAGCATTTT.

V gene TRBV4-1 combines with J gene TRBJ1-4; the D gene is possibly TRBD1 (5 bases). Trimming removed 3 bases at V and 0 bases at J, with 8 bases between. Germline CDR1 is MGHRA and CDR2 is YSYEKL. The length of the CDR3 is 15 residues. As DNA, the CDR3 is TGCGCCAGCAGCCAGAGGACACCAACTAATGAAAAACTGTTTTTT. It yields the protein CASSQRTPTNEKLFF.

This chain connects TRBV12-3 or TRBV12-4 to TRBJ1-2, with no clear D. Trimming cost V 10 bases and J 6 bases, with 12 bases left between them. The length of the CDR3 is 11 residues. DNA for the CDR3: TGTGCCATCAACGGTCGCCATGGCTACACCTTC. Its translation is CAINGRHGYTF.

The chain recombines TRBV7-6 with TRBJ1-3, with TRBD1 identical over 8 bases. The CDR3 spans 17 residues. Trimming took 5 bases from V and 0 from J; bases not matched to a gene: 9. The germline CDR1 and CDR2 sequences are SGHVS and FNYEAQ. CDR3 loop: CASSGRQGIGSGNTIYF. CDR3 DNA sequence: TGTGCCAGCAGCGGTCGACAGGGGATCGGCTCTGGAAACACCATATATTTT.

The chain is built from TRBV7-2 and TRBJ2-1, with 8 bases matching TRBD2. CDR1 and CDR2 from the germline V gene are SGHTA and FQGNSA. The V gene end was trimmed by 0 bases and the J gene end by 8 bases; junction bases not matched to a gene: 12. CDR3 size: 17 residues. The CDR3 is CASSLAPVLAGGDEQFF. CDR3 DNA sequence: TGTGCCAGCAGCTTAGCGCCAGTGCTAGCGGGTGGAGATGAGCAGTTCTTC.

This chain connects TRBV14 to TRBJ2-6; possibly TRBD1 for D (5 bases). This CDR3 spans 17 amino acids. Deletions cut 3 bases from V and 4 bases from J, with 16 bases between. Germline V gene lookup returns CDR1 SGHDN and CDR2 FVKESK. The CDR3 DNA follows: TGTGCCAGCAGCCAGTCAGGGTGGATCTTGGGGGCCAACGTCCTGACTTTC. This sequence encodes CASSQSGWILGANVLTF.

The V and J genes are TRBV9 and TRBJ2-2; no definite D call. V was clipped by 1 base and J by 1 base, with 2 bases between them. The CDR3 sequence is 13 residues long. CDR1 SGDLS and CDR2 YYNGEE come from the germline V gene. The CDR3 here is CASSVQNTGELFF. The CDR3 bases are TGTGCCAGCAGCGTACAGAACACCGGGGAGCTGTTTTTT.

The chain recombines TRBV7-8 with TRBJ1-1; D is uncertain. From germline, CDR1 is SGHVS and CDR2 FQNEAQ. Between the trimmed V and J ends, which lost 2 bases and 1 base, there was a span of 14 bases. This CDR3 comprises 16 residues. CDR3 DNA: TGTGCCAGCAGCTTAACTCGGGTTTTACCGAACACTGAAGCTTTCTTT. Protein product: CASSLTRVLPNTEAFF.

The CDR3 loop is CASSLGSSGGGELFF. In nucleotides, the CDR3 is TGTGCCAGCTCGCTAGGCTCAAGCGGTGGCGGGGAGCTGTTTTTT. The V and J genes are TRBV18 and TRBJ2-2; possibly TRBD2 for D (5 bases). The V gene lost 6 bases and the J gene lost 7 bases, with 18 bases spanning the gap. The CDR3 totals 15 residues. Per germline, CDR1 KGHSH and CDR2 LQKENI.

V usage is TRBV27 and J usage is TRBJ1-2; 8 bases agree with TRBD1. The CDR3 runs 19 residues. Germline CDR1 MNHEY, CDR2 SMNVEV (reference sequence). V shed 4 bases and J 6 bases; nucleotides not matched to a gene: 22. The CDR3 loop reads CASSSHNPTGEKRVHGYTF. The CDR3 bases are TGTGCCAGCAGTTCCCACAACCCGACAGGGGAGAAAAGAGTTCATGGCTACACCTTC.

CDR3 residues: CASSPYRVVGNLSPLHF. CDR3 nucleotide sequence: TGTGCCAGCAGCCCTTACAGGGTAGTGGGGAATTTATCGCCCCTCCACTTT. The chain is built from TRBV7-8 and TRBJ1-6; a possible D gene is TRBD1 (6 bases). Germline V gene lookup returns CDR1 SGHVS and CDR2 FQNEAQ. This CDR3 region has 17 residues. V shed 5 bases and J shed 13 bases, with 27 bases lying between them.

The CDR3 here is CASSPTGLTAKNIQYF. The CDR3 bases are TGTGCCAGCAGTCCCACAGGGCTTACAGCCAAAAACATTCAGTACTTC. The V gene is TRBV5-4, the J gene TRBJ2-4, with D perhaps matching TRBD1 (6 bases). The ends were cut back, 5 bases at V and 0 bases at J, with 15 bases in the middle. CDR3 length equals 16 residues. The germline gives CDR1 SGHNT, CDR2 YYREEE (reference sequence).

This clone was counted a few times. This chain uses TRBV30 with TRBJ2-2; 10 bases align to TRBD2. This CDR3 is built from 14 residues. Germline CDR1 is GTSNPN and CDR2 is SVGIG (reference sequence). J gave up 7 bases and V 3 bases, and 5 bases lay outside the gene matches. The CDR3 nucleotides are TGTGCCTGGAGGGGGCTAGCGGGAGTCGGGGAGCTGTTTTTT. This sequence encodes CAWRGLAGVGELFF.

The rearrangement links TRBV6-6 to TRBJ2-3; TRBD2 aligns across 8 bases. V was pared by 5 bases and J by 1 base, with 5 bases of the junction left unmatched. The CDR3 is 15 amino acids. Looked up from germline, CDR1 is MNHNY and CDR2 is SVGAGI (reference sequence). CDR3 in amino acids: CASSRLAGGTDTQYF. The CDR3 DNA reads as TGTGCCAGCAGTCGCCTAGCGGGTGGCACAGATACGCAGTATTTT.